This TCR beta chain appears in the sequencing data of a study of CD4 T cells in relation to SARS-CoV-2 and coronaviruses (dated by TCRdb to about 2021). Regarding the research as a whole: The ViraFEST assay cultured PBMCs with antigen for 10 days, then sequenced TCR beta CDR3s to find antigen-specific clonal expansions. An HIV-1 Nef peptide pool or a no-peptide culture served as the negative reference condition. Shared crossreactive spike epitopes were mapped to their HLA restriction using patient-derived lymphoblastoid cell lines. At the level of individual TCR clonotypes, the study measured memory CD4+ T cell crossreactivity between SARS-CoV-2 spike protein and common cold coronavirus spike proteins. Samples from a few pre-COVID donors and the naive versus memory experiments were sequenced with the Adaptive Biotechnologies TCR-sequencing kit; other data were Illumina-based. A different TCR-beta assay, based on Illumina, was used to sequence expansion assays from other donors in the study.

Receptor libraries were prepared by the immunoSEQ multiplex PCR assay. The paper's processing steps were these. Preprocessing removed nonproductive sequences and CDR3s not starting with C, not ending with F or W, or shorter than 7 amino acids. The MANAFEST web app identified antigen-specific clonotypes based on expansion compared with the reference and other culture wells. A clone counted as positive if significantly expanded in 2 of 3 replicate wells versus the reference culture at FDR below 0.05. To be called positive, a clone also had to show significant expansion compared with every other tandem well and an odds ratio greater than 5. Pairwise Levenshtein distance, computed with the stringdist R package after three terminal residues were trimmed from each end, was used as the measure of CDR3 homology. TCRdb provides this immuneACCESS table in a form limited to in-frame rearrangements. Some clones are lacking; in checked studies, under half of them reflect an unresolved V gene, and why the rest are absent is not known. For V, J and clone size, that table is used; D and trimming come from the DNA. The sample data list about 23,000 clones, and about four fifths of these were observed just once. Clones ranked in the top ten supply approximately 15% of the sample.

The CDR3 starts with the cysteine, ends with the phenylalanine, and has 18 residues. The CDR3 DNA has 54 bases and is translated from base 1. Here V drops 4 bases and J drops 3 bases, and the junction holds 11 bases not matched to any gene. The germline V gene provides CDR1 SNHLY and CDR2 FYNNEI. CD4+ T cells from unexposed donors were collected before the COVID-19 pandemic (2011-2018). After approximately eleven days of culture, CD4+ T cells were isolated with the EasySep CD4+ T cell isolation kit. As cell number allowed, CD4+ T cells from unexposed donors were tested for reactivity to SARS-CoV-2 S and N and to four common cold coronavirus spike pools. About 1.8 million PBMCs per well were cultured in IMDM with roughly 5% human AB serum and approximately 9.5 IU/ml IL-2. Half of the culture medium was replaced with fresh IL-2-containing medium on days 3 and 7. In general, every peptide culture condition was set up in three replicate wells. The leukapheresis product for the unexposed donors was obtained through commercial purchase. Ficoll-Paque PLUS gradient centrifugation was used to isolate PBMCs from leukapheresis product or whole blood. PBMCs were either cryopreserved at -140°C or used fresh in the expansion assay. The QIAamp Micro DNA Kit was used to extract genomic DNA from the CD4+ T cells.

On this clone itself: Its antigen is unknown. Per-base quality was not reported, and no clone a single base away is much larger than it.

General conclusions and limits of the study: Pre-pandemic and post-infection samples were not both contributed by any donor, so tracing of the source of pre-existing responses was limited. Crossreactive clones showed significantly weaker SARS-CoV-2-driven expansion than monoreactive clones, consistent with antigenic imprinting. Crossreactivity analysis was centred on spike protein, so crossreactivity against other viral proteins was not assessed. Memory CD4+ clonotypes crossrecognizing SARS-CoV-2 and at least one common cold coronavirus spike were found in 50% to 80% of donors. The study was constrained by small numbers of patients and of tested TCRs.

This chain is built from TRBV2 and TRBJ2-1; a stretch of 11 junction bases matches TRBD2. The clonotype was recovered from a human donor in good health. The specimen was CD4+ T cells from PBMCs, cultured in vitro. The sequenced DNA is TGTGCCAGCAGTGGGACAGCCTTAGCGGGAGGGGGCTACAATGAGCAGTTCTTC. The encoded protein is CASSGTALAGGGYNEQFF.